Below, 28 T cell receptor beta chains from the same sample are listed, as sequenced in a study of T cells after yellow fever vaccination. TCRdb analysed the 5' RACE reads with MiXCR anew, one entry per CDR3 protein. Among about 220,000 distinct CDR3 sequences listed, 3.2% were seen once. The material sequenced was CD4+ T cells sorted from PBMCs, taken 10 days after the yellow fever booster vaccination. The receptors were gathered from a man between 18 and 35 years old who received the YFV17D yellow fever vaccine.

This clonotype has a count of ten or more. The chain links TRBV12-3 or TRBV12-4 to TRBJ2-5; 10 nucleotides agree with TRBD2. The CDR3 consists of 15 residues. Trimming at V came to 7 bases and at J to 2 bases, leaving 7 bases not matched to a gene. This CDR3 is CASTLGLAAQETQYF. The DNA for the CDR3 is TGTGCCAGCACCCTCGGACTAGCGGCACAAGAGACCCAGTACTTC.

This clonotype was recorded at least ten times. The rearrangement links TRBV2 to TRBJ2-2; D is uncertain. The CDR3 is 12 residues long. The germline CDR1 and CDR2 sequences are SNHLY and FYNNEI. V was clipped by 8 bases and J by 4 bases, with 8 bases between them. The CDR3 DNA is TGTGCCAGCGCGGAGCTCACCGGGGAGCTGTTTTTT. This sequence encodes CASAELTGELFF.

This clonotype appeared a few times. The chain uses TRBV5-4 and TRBJ2-1, with TRBD1 identical over 8 bases. The V and J ends lost 2 bases and 5 bases, in that order; junction bases with no gene match: 6. CDR3 size: 15 residues. In germline, CDR1 is SGHNT, CDR2 YYREEE (reference sequence). The CDR3 coding sequence is TGTGCCAGCAGCTTCAGGGACAGGCTTAACAATGAGCAGTTCTTC. Protein: CASSFRDRLNNEQFF.

This clonotype has a handful of counts. The chain is built from TRBV12-3 or TRBV12-4 and TRBJ2-5, with 7 bases aligning to TRBD2. The length of the CDR3 is 13 residues. Trimming cost V 7 bases and J 5 bases; bases outside gene matches: 7. The CDR3 is CASTTTSAETQYF. Written as DNA, the CDR3 is TGTGCCAGCACCACTACTAGCGCCGAGACCCAGTACTTC.

The chain has TRBV12-3 or TRBV12-4 and TRBJ2-1; D is unresolved. V lost 6 bases and J 5 bases, leaving 8 bases between the germline ends. This CDR3 contains 12 residues. In nucleotides, the CDR3 is TGTGCCAGCAGACGGATCGACAATGAGCAGTTCTTC. Translated: CASRRIDNEQFF.

This clonotype was recorded a few times. The rearrangement joins TRBV5-1 to TRBJ2-7; 8 nucleotides align to TRBD1. V lost 0 bases and J lost 3; bases outside the gene matches: 5. The CDR3 runs 15 residues. CDR1 is SGHRS, CDR2 YFSETQ, per germline. CDR3 amino acids: CASSLARGLSYEQYF. The CDR3 DNA is TGCGCCAGCAGCTTGGCCAGGGGGCTAAGCTACGAGCAGTACTTC.

The chain is built from TRBV4-3 and TRBJ2-6; 11 bases match TRBD1. With 4 bases clipped from V and 2 bases from J, the junction kept 10 bases outside the gene matches. CDR3 size: 19 residues. Germline V gene lookup returns CDR1 LGHNA and CDR2 YSLEER. The CDR3 here is CASSRRGQGATTGANVLTF. CDR3 bases: TGCGCCAGCAGCCGCAGAGGACAGGGGGCAACTACTGGGGCCAACGTCCTGACTTTC.

This clonotype was seen only a few times. V gene TRBV3-1 combines with J gene TRBJ2-4, with 11 positions matching TRBD1. This CDR3 has 16 residues. Germline lookup yields CDR1 LGHDT and CDR2 YNNKEL (reference sequence). After removal of 6 bases from V and 3 bases from J, the junction contained 7 bases not matched to a gene. The CDR3 DNA reads as TGTGCCAGCAGTCCCCAGGGGACAGGGGGCAAAAACATTCAGTACTTC. It specifies CASSPQGTGGKNIQYF.

In this sample, this clonotype turned up a few times. The CDR3 DNA reads as TGTGCCAGCAGCTTGGACCCCACAGCCGGCGAGCAGTACGTC. It specifies CASSLDPTAGEQYV. This chain joins TRBV7-2 and TRBJ2-7; D is unresolved. The CDR3 runs 14 residues. Germline V gene lookup returns CDR1 SGHTA and CDR2 FQGNSA. The ends were cut back, 3 bases at V and 6 bases at J, with 15 bases in the middle.

This clonotype has at least ten counts. The chain employs TRBV20-1 and TRBJ2-1; tentative D call: TRBD2 (5 bases). The V gene's germline CDR1 is DFQATT and CDR2 SNEGSKA (reference sequence). Trimming removed 1 base at V and 0 bases at J, with 10 bases between. This CDR3 comprises 15 residues. The CDR3 sequence is CSARGSGSSYNEQFF. As DNA, the CDR3 is TGCAGTGCTAGAGGGAGCGGAAGCTCCTACAATGAGCAGTTCTTC.

This clonotype was counted at least ten times. V is TRBV6-1 and J is TRBJ1-6, with D possibly being TRBD1 (6 bases). The V gene's germline CDR1 is MNHNS and CDR2 SASEGT. The CDR3 contains 17 residues. V lost 6 bases and J 6 bases, leaving 21 bases between the germline ends. CDR3 sequence reads: CASSEQTQGFPNSPLHF. CDR3 coding DNA: TGTGCCAGCAGCGAGCAAACGCAGGGGTTTCCTAATTCACCCCTCCACTTT.

In this sample, this clonotype turned up many times. The chain combines TRBV7-2 with TRBJ1-1; unclear D gene. With 4 bases removed from V and 4 bases from J, the gap between germline ends came to 7 bases. Germline CDR1 reads SGHTA; CDR2 reads FQGNSA. The CDR3 contains 12 residues. The CDR3, as DNA: TGTGCCAGCAGCTCCGGGGTCACTGAAGCTTTCTTT. Its protein is CASSSGVTEAFF.

This clonotype showed up just a few times. The chain couples TRBV7-2 to TRBJ2-3; D gene unclear. This CDR3 region has 14 residues. Per the germline V gene, CDR1 is SGHTA and CDR2 is FQGNSA. The V end lost 0 bases, the J end lost 4 bases, and 8 bases lay between the germline ends. The CDR3: CASSLAGYADTQYF. The CDR3 nucleotides read TGTGCCAGCAGCTTAGCAGGTTATGCAGATACGCAGTATTTT.

This chain joins TRBV4-3 and TRBJ2-3, with 8 bases identical to TRBD1. Per the germline V gene, CDR1 is LGHNA and CDR2 is YSLEER. This CDR3 is built from 15 residues. J was trimmed by 9 bases and V by 5 bases; bases with no gene match: 13. Here the CDR3 reads CASSSLDRETRTQYF. The DNA for the CDR3 is TGCGCCAGCAGCTCCTTGGACAGGGAGACACGGACGCAGTATTTT.

The rearrangement links TRBV4-3 to TRBJ2-2; D unresolved. V lost 3 bases, J lost 0 bases, and 11 bases lay in between. The CDR3 covers 16 residues. Germline V gene data show CDR1 as LGHNA and CDR2 as YSLEER. CDR3 in amino acids: CASSHFIRTNTGELFF. CDR3 nucleotide sequence: TGCGCCAGCAGCCATTTTATACGGACGAACACCGGGGAGCTGTTTTTT.

This clonotype has only a few counts. V and J are TRBV5-1 and TRBJ1-2; 7 bases align to TRBD1. Germline CDR1 and CDR2: SGHRS and YFSETQ. This CDR3 comprises 13 residues. The junction had 3 bases not matched to a gene; V was cut back by 4 bases and J by 3 bases. CDR3 coding DNA: TGCGCCAGCAGCACAACAGGGGACTATGGCTACACCTTC. Its translation is CASSTTGDYGYTF.

This clonotype has at least ten counts. The V call is TRBV5-1, the J call TRBJ2-3; D gene ambiguous. Trimming cost V 3 bases and J 3 bases, with 11 bases left between them. The germline V gene encodes CDR1 SGHRS and CDR2 YFSETQ. This CDR3 comprises 14 residues. The CDR3 loop reads CASSWTPGTDTQYF. The CDR3 nucleotides are TGCGCCAGCAGCTGGACCCCCGGTACAGATACGCAGTATTTT.

This clonotype has only a few counts. The gene calls are TRBV9 and TRBJ2-1, with 8 bases identical to TRBD2. Unmatched junction bases numbered 16, after V lost 0 bases and J lost 8 bases. The CDR3 consists of 18 residues. Germline CDR1 and CDR2: SGDLS and YYNGEE. The CDR3 DNA sequence: TGTGCCAGCAGCGTAGGGCTTGAGGGCGGGGGGCCTTTCGATGAGCAGTTCTTC. As protein: CASSVGLEGGGPFDEQFF.

This clonotype was recorded at least ten times. The chain recombines TRBV15 with TRBJ2-3; D not certain. CDR3 length: 16 residues. Germline lookup yields CDR1 LNHNV and CDR2 YYDKDF (reference sequence). V was shortened by 6 bases and J by 0 bases, with 16 bases between the two germline ends. The CDR3 DNA follows: TGTGCCACCAGTGACCCATCGACAACTAGCACAGATACGCAGTATTTT. This codes for CATSDPSTTSTDTQYF.

A few counts support this clonotype. The rearrangement joins TRBV6-2 or TRBV6-3 to TRBJ2-3; 8 bases are shared with TRBD1. The CDR3 has 14 amino acids. V was pared by 10 bases and J by 7 bases, with 13 bases of the junction left unmatched. The germline V gene has CDR1 MNHEY and CDR2 SVGEGT. CDR3 sequence: CAITTGATMNTQYF. DNA for the CDR3: TGTGCCATAACGACAGGGGCGACTATGAATACGCAGTATTTT.

The gene calls are TRBV4-1 and TRBJ2-1; 9 bases map to TRBD1. The CDR3 is 14 amino acids. Germline-derived CDR1 and CDR2 are MGHRA and YSYEKL. V lost 3 bases and J lost 8; bases outside the gene matches: 5. In DNA, the CDR3 is TGCGCCAGCAGCCACGGACAGGGGCCGGATGAGCAGTTCTTC. Its protein product is CASSHGQGPDEQFF.

V usage is TRBV5-5 and J usage is TRBJ2-7; no firm D call. The CDR3 sequence is 15 residues long. Germline CDR1 and CDR2: SGHKS and YYEKEE (reference sequence). V lost 4 bases, J lost 2 bases, and 16 bases lay in between. CDR3 sequence (DNA): TGTGCCAGCAGCCGGGCGTCAGATATCGCCTACGAGCAGTACTTC. Encoded protein: CASSRASDIAYEQYF.

Many counts were recorded for this clonotype. This chain connects TRBV15 to TRBJ2-3, with 8 bases matching TRBD1. CDR3 size: 15 residues. In germline, CDR1 is LNHNV, CDR2 YYDKDF (reference sequence). Trimming took 4 bases from V and 4 from J; bases not matched to a gene: 7. The CDR3 DNA reads TGTGCCACCAGCAACGGACAGGGAACACCAGATACGCAGTATTTT. Its protein product is CATSNGQGTPDTQYF. The entire variable domain, with the rest obtained from reference TRBV15 and TRBJ2-3, is as follows: DAMVIQNPRYQVTQFGKPVTLSCSQTLNHNVMYWYQQKSSQAPKLLFHYYDKDFNNEADTPDNFQSRRPNTSFCFLDIRSPGLGDTAMYLCATSNGQGTPDTQYFGPGTRLTVL.

This sequence joins TRBV25-1 and TRBJ2-5, with D tentatively TRBD2 (5 bases). Trimming removed 2 bases at V and 3 bases at J, with 16 bases between. CDR1 is MGHDK, CDR2 SYGVNS, per germline. The CDR3 totals 16 residues. This CDR3 reads CASSELLSGLEETQYF. The CDR3, as DNA: TGTGCCAGCAGTGAACTCCTTTCGGGATTGGAAGAGACCCAGTACTTC.

This clonotype occurred a few times. The chain employs TRBV14 and TRBJ2-3, with unresolved D. Trimming removed 8 bases from V and 1 base from J, with 10 bases in between. CDR3 length: 13 residues. The V gene's germline CDR1 is SGHDN and CDR2 FVKESK. The CDR3 nucleotides read TGTGCCAGCCGTCTGATGGGCACAGATACGCAGTATTTT. Protein product: CASRLMGTDTQYF.

This chain joins TRBV29-1 and TRBJ2-1; D is possibly TRBD1 or TRBD2 (5 bases each). Germline CDR1 is SQVTM and CDR2 is ANQGSEA. The CDR3 runs 13 residues. The ends were cut back, 4 bases at V and 0 bases at J, with 7 bases in the middle. CDR3 DNA: TGCAGCGTTGCAGGGAGCTCCTACAATGAGCAGTTCTTC. Translated: CSVAGSSYNEQFF.

This clonotype was recorded many times. J is TRBJ2-3 and V is TRBV5-1, with no clear D. In germline, CDR1 is SGHRS, CDR2 YFSETQ. The CDR3 length is 15 residues. With 0 bases removed from V and 2 bases from J, the gap between germline ends came to 10 bases. CDR3 in DNA: TGCGCCAGCAGCTTGGCGGGTATGATCACAGATACGCAGTATTTT. Protein sequence: CASSLAGMITDTQYF.

The chain carries TRBV12-3 or TRBV12-4 and TRBJ2-2, with 7 nucleotides matching TRBD1. With 5 bases clipped from V and 6 bases from J, the junction kept 12 bases outside the gene matches. This CDR3 region has 16 residues. This chain's CDR3 is CASSVGAGGPAGELFF. The CDR3, as DNA: TGTGCCAGCAGTGTTGGCGCAGGGGGACCCGCCGGGGAGCTGTTTTTT.